This TCR beta chain was sequenced during a study of blood T cell repertoires in COVID-19 (dated by TCRdb to the early 2020s). Regarding the study in general: The collaborator samples originated in the United States, Italy and Spain and spanned the acute and convalescent phases of COVID-19. The material from the prospective study consisted of cDNA or gDNA derived from T cells, B-cell-depleted T cells, or PBMCs. Subjects who had been exposed to COVID-19, were actively infected with it, or had recovered from it provided the deeply sampled blood TCRbeta repertoires that made up the dataset. The repertoires were released in a freely available public database intended as a resource for research on the immune response to SARS-CoV-2. The samples were drawn from the first 160 participants of the ongoing ImmuneRACE study and from more than 1,000 subjects provided by 6 global collaborators. Nearly every sample came with metadata listing a de-identified subject ID, COVID-19 status, age in years and sex. Where HLA class I and class II types were available, the types were taken from metadata supplied by the sample provider, not from assay-based typing.

The immunoSEQ Assay, a bias-controlled multiplex PCR, was used to amplify TCRbeta CDR3 regions from genomic DNA. The authors' analysis ran thus. The number of nucleated cells in each sample was estimated from the amplification of reference gene primers within the assay. To quantify the absolute abundance of each unique TCRbeta CDR3 rearrangement, sequence reads were collapsed and filtered. For each sample, productive Simpson clonality was calculated as the square root of Simpson's diversity index over productive rearrangements. Drawn from immuneACCESS, this table holds only the in-frame rearrangements with V and J called that TCRdb kept. Clones are partly lost; checked studies trace under half to an unresolved V gene and leave the rest unexplained. The DNA was the basis for D and trimming; V, J and clone size are from that table. The sample has about 15,000 clones on record, more than 80% of them singletons. 3% to 3.5% of the sample is in the top ten clones.

Study-wide conclusions, independent of this receptor: The quantity of clinical and demographic metadata differed by source and by participant and was supplied without curation.

This clone showed up just a few times. Its recognized antigen is unknown. No base-level quality is on record; no much larger clone is a single base apart. Whole blood was collected in K2EDTA tubes by collaborating institutions according to the institutions' own protocols. For TCRbeta analysis, collaborators shipped samples in one of three forms: frozen whole blood, isolated PBMCs, or DNA extracted from either of those sample types. The sequence was collected from a human donor in a cohort sampled during active COVID-19. Sample: peripheral blood.

The bases read TGTGCCACCAGCAGAGGGCAGTTCAATCAGCCCCAGCATTTT. Its protein reads: CATSRGQFNQPQHF. The rearrangement combines TRBV15 with TRBJ1-5, with the D gene uncertain. V and J lose 1 base and 3 bases, and a span of 7 bases separates them. The CDR3 runs 14 amino acids, cysteine and phenylalanine included. Kept here is only the CDR3 DNA, which spans 42 bases and is read in frame from base 1. CDR1 is given as LNHNV and CDR2 as YYDKDF, both from the germline V gene (reference sequence).